This entry features one TCR beta chain sequence. The data derive from a study of T cell changes during pregnancy in multiple sclerosis. The germline gives CDR1 LGHNT, CDR2 FRNRAP. V shed 1 base, J shed 0 bases, and the junction held 4 bases outside the gene matches. This CDR3 is built from 16 residues. Assay used: immunoSEQ multiplex PCR; TCRdb lists only in-frame clones, some missing. The sample holds over 65,000 clones, under 95% seen once. V gene TRBV12-5 combines with J gene TRBJ2-3; 7 bases are shared with TRBD1. The receptor comes from a female donor with multiple sclerosis, enrolled in a pregnancy study. The specimen comprised peripheral blood, sampled in the second trimester of pregnancy. The CDR3 protein is CASGLGTGASTDTQYF. The CDR3 nucleotides are TGTGCTAGTGGTTTGGGGACAGGAGCTAGCACAGATACGCAGTATTTT.